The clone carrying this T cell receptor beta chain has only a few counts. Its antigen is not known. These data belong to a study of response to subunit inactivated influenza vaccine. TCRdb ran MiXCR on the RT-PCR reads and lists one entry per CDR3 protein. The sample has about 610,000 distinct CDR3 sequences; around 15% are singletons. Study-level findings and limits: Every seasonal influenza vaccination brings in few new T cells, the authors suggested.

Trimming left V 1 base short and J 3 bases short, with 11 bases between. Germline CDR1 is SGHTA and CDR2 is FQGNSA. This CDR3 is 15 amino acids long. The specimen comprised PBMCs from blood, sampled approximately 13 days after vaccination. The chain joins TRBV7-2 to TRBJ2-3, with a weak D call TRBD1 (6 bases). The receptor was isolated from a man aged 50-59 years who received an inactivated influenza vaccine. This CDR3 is CASSLGQGWTDTQYF. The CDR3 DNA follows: TGTGCCAGCAGCTTAGGCCAGGGGTGGACAGATACGCAGTATTTT.